The sequence of this TCR beta chain was determined in a study of human T cells and chemical hapten exposure. Looking at the study overall: Sensitization employed 2% DPC on about 2 cm by about 2 cm of upper inner arm skin. Patch tests put 0.01% DPC on the upper back, and the results were checked at 6 days. The patients, most of them female, presented with alopecia areata, totalis or universalis. Study-level points and caveats: Alopecia affecting every donor means their immune response may not match healthy people's.

Time point: patch test 3, about 24 weeks after DPC sensitization. Stated treatment: therapeutic diphenylcyclopropenone sensitization with weekly scalp DPC. TCRdb re-called the RACE reads with MiXCR, one entry per CDR3 protein. The sample yields 150,000 to 200,000 distinct CDR3 sequences, under 30% seen once. This clonotype came up a few times. The antigen remains unidentified. CDR3 length equals 13 residues. Trimming cost V 5 bases and J 7 bases; bases outside gene matches: 8. The input for sequencing was whole blood, taken in connection with sensitization to the hapten diphenylcyclopropenone (DPC). This rearrangement joins TRBV12-3 or TRBV12-4 to TRBJ2-7, with TRBD2 identical over 7 bases. The receptor was isolated from a woman in her thirties or forties with alopecia areata. Some clones in this sample may be carry-over from other donors' samples. The chain's CDR3 is CASSKASGREQYF. The CDR3 DNA reads as TGTGCCAGCAGTAAGGCTAGCGGTAGGGAGCAGTACTTC.